The T cell receptor (beta chain) under discussion was sequenced for a study of blood T cell repertoires in COVID-19. On the study more broadly: Sources were T cells, B-cell-depleted T cells, or PBMCs; the material itself was cDNA or gDNA.

This CDR3 has 15 amino acids. V was shortened by 5 bases and J by 0 bases, with 14 bases between the two germline ends. Germline CDR1 and CDR2: LNHDA and SQIVND (reference sequence). Clones were read by immunoSEQ multiplex PCR, and TCRdb kept only the in-frame ones, dropping some. Of about 150,000 clones in the sample, 85% to 90% were seen once. Sequencing was performed on peripheral blood. J is TRBJ2-7 and V is TRBV19, with D perhaps matching TRBD1 (5 bases). The TCR sequence derives from a man aged 18 to 30 with COVID-19, enrolled during active disease. DNA of the CDR3: TGTGCCAGTAGTGTTTCCGAAGGGGCCTCCTACGAGCAGTACTTC. This codes for CASSVSEGASYEQYF.